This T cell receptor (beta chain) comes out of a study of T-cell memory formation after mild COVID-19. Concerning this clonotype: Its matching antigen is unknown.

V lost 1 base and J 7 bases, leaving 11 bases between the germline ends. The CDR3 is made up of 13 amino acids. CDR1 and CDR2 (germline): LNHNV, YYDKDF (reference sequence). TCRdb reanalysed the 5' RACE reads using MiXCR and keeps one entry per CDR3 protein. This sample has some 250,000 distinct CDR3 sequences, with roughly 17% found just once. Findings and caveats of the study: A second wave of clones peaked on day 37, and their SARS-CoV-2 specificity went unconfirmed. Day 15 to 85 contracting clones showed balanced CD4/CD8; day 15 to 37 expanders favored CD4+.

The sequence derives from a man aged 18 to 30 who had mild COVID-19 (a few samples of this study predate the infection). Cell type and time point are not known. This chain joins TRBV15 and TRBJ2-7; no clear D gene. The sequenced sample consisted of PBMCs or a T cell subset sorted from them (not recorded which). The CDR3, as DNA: TGTGCCACCAGCAGAGTTGGCCTGAGAGAGCAGTACTTC. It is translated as CATSRVGLREQYF.